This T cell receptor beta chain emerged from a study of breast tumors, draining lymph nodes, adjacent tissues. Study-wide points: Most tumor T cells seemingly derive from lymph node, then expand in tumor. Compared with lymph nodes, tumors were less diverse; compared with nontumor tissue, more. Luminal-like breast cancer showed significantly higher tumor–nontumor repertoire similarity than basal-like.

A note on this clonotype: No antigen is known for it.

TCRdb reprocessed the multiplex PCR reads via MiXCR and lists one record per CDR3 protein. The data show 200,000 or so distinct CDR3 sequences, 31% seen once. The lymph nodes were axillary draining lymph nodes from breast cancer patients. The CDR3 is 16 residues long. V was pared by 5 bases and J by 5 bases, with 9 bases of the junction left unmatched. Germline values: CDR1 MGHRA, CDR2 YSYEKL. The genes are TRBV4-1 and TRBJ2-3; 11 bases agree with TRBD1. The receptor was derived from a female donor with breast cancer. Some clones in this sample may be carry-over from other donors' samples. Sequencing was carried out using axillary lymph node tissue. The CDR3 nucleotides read TGCGCCAGCAGCATATTGGGACAGGGGGTGGGAGATACGCAGTATTTT. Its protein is CASSILGQGVGDTQYF.